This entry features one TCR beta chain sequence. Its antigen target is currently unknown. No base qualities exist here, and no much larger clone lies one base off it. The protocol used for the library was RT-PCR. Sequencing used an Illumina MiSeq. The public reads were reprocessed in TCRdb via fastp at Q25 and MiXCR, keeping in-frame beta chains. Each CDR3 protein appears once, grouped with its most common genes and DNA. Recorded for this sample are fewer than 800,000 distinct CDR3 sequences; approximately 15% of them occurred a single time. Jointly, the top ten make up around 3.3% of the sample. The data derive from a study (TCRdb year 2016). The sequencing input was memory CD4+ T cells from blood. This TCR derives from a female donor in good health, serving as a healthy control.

The CDR3: CASSFFLSGNEQYF. The sequenced DNA: TGCGCCAGCAGCTTTTTTCTCTCGGGGAACGAGCAGTACTTC. The chain is assembled from TRBV5-1 and TRBJ2-7; a weak D assignment points to TRBD2 (5 bases agree). Looking up the germline V gene yields CDR1 SGHRS and CDR2 YFSETQ. V and J are truncated by 2 bases and 5 bases respectively, leaving an intervening sequence of 14 bases. Spanning cysteine to phenylalanine, the CDR3 consists of 14 amino acids. Only the CDR3 DNA is retained, 42 bases long and in frame from the first base.